This T cell receptor beta chain was identified in a study of T cells in Graves' hyperthyroidism and ophthalmopathy. RNA transcripts gave rise to amplified TCR beta CDR3 regions. HTBI primers were used for first-round RT-PCR of the TCR CDR3. TCRdb reprocessed the multiplex PCR reads with MiXCR, giving one entry per CDR3 protein. The sample lists fewer than 110,000 distinct CDR3 sequences, about half occurring once. In germline, CDR1 is SGHDN, CDR2 FVKESK. V was pared by 2 bases and J by 6 bases, with 18 bases between. The CDR3 extends over 16 amino acids. The receptor was derived from a man between 35 and 55 years old with Graves' hyperthyroidism. The chain employs TRBV14 and TRBJ2-3, with D possibly matching TRBD1 (5 bases). Source material: blood. The CDR3 bases are TGTGCCAGCAGCCAAAGGGGCAGCTTGGGCTCGGATACGCAGTATTTT. The encoded protein is CASSQRGSLGSDTQYF.